This record looks at one T cell receptor beta chain sequence and its context. The antigen remains unidentified. The sample comes from a study of PD-1 blockade in mismatch repair-deficient tumors. Study observations and caveats: Roughly 150 unique blood TCRs came from expansion to three of seven peptides.

Here immunoSEQ multiplex PCR was the method, and the copy in TCRdb shows in-frame clones only, minus some. The sample includes about 9,200 clones, 75% to 90% of them seen just once. Time point here: 10-day in vitro stimulation with candidate neoantigen peptide 2. V trimming: 3 bases; J trimming: 2 bases; junction bases outside the gene matches: 7. The germline V gene encodes CDR1 ENHRY and CDR2 SYGVKD. CDR3 length: 16 amino acids. The sequence was collected from an adult with mismatch repair-deficient cancer. The specimen comprised cells cultured in vitro, sampled from a patient treated with pembrolizumab. The J gene is TRBJ2-3, the V gene TRBV10-3, with 8 nucleotides matching TRBD2. The CDR3 protein is CAISEQGSGVTDTQYF. CDR3 bases: TGTGCCATCAGTGAACAGGGTAGCGGGGTCACAGATACGCAGTATTTT.